A single sample gave rise to the 23 T cell receptor beta chains below, sequenced in a study of cytomegalovirus exposure and HLA in healthy donors. Use of 60 Vbeta and 13 Jbeta primers characterized the PCR. Clones were sequenced by immunoSEQ multiplex PCR, and TCRdb holds only the in-frame ones, with some missing. This table has under 150,000 clones, roughly 89% appearing once. Sequencing input: PBMCs. These TCRs come from a woman in her 30s in good health and CMV-seronegative.

This clone was observed at least ten times. The genes are TRBV5-1 and TRBJ1-1; D not resolved. The CDR3 totals 13 residues. The germline gives CDR1 SGHRS, CDR2 YFSETQ. V was clipped by 0 bases and J by 1 base, with 4 bases between them. The CDR3 loop is CASSLEPNTEAFF. The CDR3 DNA sequence: TGCGCCAGCAGCTTGGAGCCGAACACTGAAGCTTTCTTT.

This sequence joins TRBV5-6 and TRBJ2-1, with TRBD1 matching 8 bases. The V gene's germline CDR1 is SGHDT and CDR2 YYEEEE. This CDR3 region has 15 residues. V was clipped by 2 bases and J by 2 bases; unmatched bases: 3. CDR3 DNA: TGTGCCAGCAGCTTTGACAGGGGCCCCTACAATGAGCAGTTCTTC. This translates into CASSFDRGPYNEQFF. Complete variable domain (other parts from reference TRBV5-6 and TRBJ2-1): DAGVTQSPTHLIKTRGQQVTLRCSPKSGHDTVSWYQQALGQGPQFIFQYYEEEERQRGNFPDRFSGHQFPNYSSELNVNALLLGDSALYLCASSFDRGPYNEQFFGPGTRLTVL.

The chain employs TRBV30 and TRBJ2-2; TRBD1 agrees at 7 bases. CDR1 is GTSNPN and CDR2 is SVGIG in the germline V gene (reference sequence). V lost 2 bases, J lost 7 bases, and 7 bases stayed unmatched. The length of the CDR3 is 14 residues. The CDR3 nucleotides read TGTGCCTGGAGTACAGGGGCGCCGGGCGGGGAGCTGTTTTTT. Residues: CAWSTGAPGGELFF.

This clone was counted a single time. The J gene is TRBJ1-1, the V gene TRBV7-3; weak D call: TRBD1 (5 bases). Germline V gene sequence: CDR1 SGHTA, CDR2 FQGTGA. The length of the CDR3 is 15 residues. V dropped 0 bases and J dropped 1 base, with 9 bases sitting between them. The CDR3 DNA is TGTGCCAGCAGCTTAACGGGCGGACAGAACACTGAAGCTTTCTTT. This encodes CASSLTGGQNTEAFF.

The count of this clone is one. The chain has TRBV7-8 and TRBJ1-1, with no clear D. CDR3 size: 14 residues. CDR1 is SGHVS, CDR2 FQNEAQ, per germline. The V gene lost 2 bases and the J gene lost 0 bases, with 7 bases spanning the gap. The CDR3 DNA is TGTGCCAGCAGCTTAACCTACGTGAACACTGAAGCTTTCTTT. This encodes CASSLTYVNTEAFF.

The sample holds one count of this clone. The J gene is TRBJ2-5, the V gene TRBV2, with D unclear. The length of the CDR3 is 13 residues. V was cut by 3 bases and J by 4 bases, with 9 bases left in between. From germline, CDR1 is SNHLY and CDR2 FYNNEI. The CDR3, as DNA: TGTGCCAGCAGTGATTTCTATTCAGAGACCCAGTACTTC. Amino acids: CASSDFYSETQYF.

CDR3 protein: CASSLTPGGGSPLHF. The CDR3 DNA reads TGTGCCAGCAGCTTAACTCCAGGGGGCGGGTCACCCCTCCACTTT. This rearrangement joins TRBV7-2 to TRBJ1-6; 8 positions agree with TRBD1. Germline V gives CDR1 SGHTA, CDR2 FQGNSA. J was trimmed by 10 bases and V by 2 bases; bases with no gene match: 7. The CDR3 is made up of 15 amino acids.

The rearrangement joins TRBV18 to TRBJ1-3; D gene ambiguous. The ends were cut back, 3 bases at V and 0 bases at J, with 9 bases in the middle. The CDR3 is 15 amino acids. CDR1 KGHSH and CDR2 LQKENI come from the germline V gene. The CDR3 sequence is CASSPESFSGNTIYF. For the CDR3, the DNA is TGTGCCAGCTCACCTGAGTCGTTCTCTGGAAACACCATATATTTT.

V and J are TRBV18 and TRBJ2-6; TRBD1 matches at 8 bases. Germline lookup yields CDR1 KGHSH and CDR2 LQKENI. The CDR3 totals 18 residues. The ends lost 1 base at V and 0 bases at J; junction bases unmatched: 5. CDR3 in amino acids: CASSPRGQGRSGANVLTF. The CDR3 DNA reads as TGTGCCAGCTCACCACGTGGACAGGGCCGCTCTGGGGCCAACGTCCTGACTTTC.

The chain recombines TRBV7-8 with TRBJ2-1, with D maybe TRBD2 (5 bases). Trimming cost V 3 bases and J 5 bases, with 14 bases left between them. This CDR3 contains 15 residues. CDR1 SGHVS and CDR2 FQNEAQ come from the germline V gene. The CDR3 loop reads CASSLDSGDNNEQFF. CDR3 sequence (DNA): TGTGCCAGCAGCTTGGATTCCGGGGATAACAATGAGCAGTTCTTC. Full variable domain (remainder filled in from reference TRBV7-8 and TRBJ2-1): GAGVSQSPRYKVAKRGQDVALRCDPISGHVSLFWYQQALGQGPEFLTYFQNEAQLDKSGLPSDRFFAERPEGSVSTLKIQRTQQEDSAVYLCASSLDSGDNNEQFFGPGTRLTVL.

The rearrangement links TRBV19 to TRBJ1-5, with 11 positions matching TRBD1. CDR3 size: 15 residues. V was pared by 4 bases and J by 7 bases, with 6 bases of the junction left unmatched. The germline CDR1 and CDR2 sequences are LNHDA and SQIVND (reference sequence). CDR3 amino acids: CASSKDRGRVQPQHF. CDR3 nucleotide sequence: TGTGCCAGTAGTAAGGACAGGGGGCGGGTGCAGCCCCAGCATTTT.

This chain joins TRBV4-3 and TRBJ2-2; D remains unclear. Per the germline V gene, CDR1 is LGHNA and CDR2 is YSLEER. CDR3 length: 16 residues. V dropped 0 bases and J dropped 1 base, with 9 bases sitting between them. The chain's CDR3 is CASSQDSRQNTGELFF. Here the CDR3 DNA reads TGCGCCAGCAGCCAAGATTCTAGGCAGAACACCGGGGAGCTGTTTTTT.

The chain combines TRBV6-6 with TRBJ2-7; D unclear. The CDR3 runs to 13 residues. With 3 bases removed from V and 3 bases from J, the gap between germline ends came to 9 bases. The germline gives CDR1 MNHNY, CDR2 SVGAGI (reference sequence). The CDR3 bases are TGTGCCAGCAGTTATTCGGTCGGCTACGAGCAGTACTTC. It encodes CASSYSVGYEQYF.

This chain connects TRBV6-5 to TRBJ1-5; D is unclear. The V gene's germline CDR1 is MNHEY and CDR2 SVGAGI. The CDR3 spans 14 residues. V was pared by 6 bases and J by 7 bases, with 16 bases between. The CDR3 loop reads CASSSDGRGQPQHF. CDR3 DNA: TGTGCCAGCAGCTCCGACGGAAGAGGCCAGCCCCAGCATTTT.

The chain has TRBV4-2 and TRBJ1-4, with D possibly matching TRBD1 (6 bases). With 4 bases removed from V and 6 bases from J, the gap between germline ends came to 18 bases. The germline gives CDR1 LGHNA, CDR2 YNFKEQ. There are 16 residues in the CDR3. The CDR3: CASSPFTQGRHEKLFF. The CDR3 nucleotides are TGTGCCAGCAGCCCATTCACACAGGGAAGGCATGAAAAACTGTTTTTT.

This chain connects TRBV28 to TRBJ2-2, with 9 bases aligning to TRBD1. This CDR3 comprises 16 residues. The germline V gene encodes CDR1 MDHEN and CDR2 SYDVKM. Unmatched junction bases numbered 12, after V lost 6 bases and J lost 7 bases. CDR3: CASSRWTGAAGGELFF. The CDR3 DNA sequence: TGTGCCAGCAGCAGATGGACAGGGGCCGCGGGCGGGGAGCTGTTTTTT.

The table lists this clone with a few counts. V usage is TRBV4-3 and J usage is TRBJ1-3; D unresolved. Looked up from germline, CDR1 is LGHNA and CDR2 is YSLEER. V dropped 1 base and J dropped 1 base, with 14 bases sitting between them. The CDR3 length is 17 residues. CDR3: CASSQGRLIQSGNTIYF. DNA of the CDR3: TGCGCCAGCAGCCAAGGCCGACTTATACAATCTGGAAACACCATATATTTT.

Only a few counts were recorded for this clone. The chain recombines TRBV19 with TRBJ1-1, with D hard to call. V shed 3 bases and J shed 0 bases, with 8 bases lying between them. The CDR3 consists of 14 residues. The V gene's germline CDR1 is LNHDA and CDR2 SQIVND (reference sequence). CDR3 in amino acids: CASSIGLMNTEAFF. The CDR3 DNA follows: TGTGCCAGTAGTATTGGGCTGATGAACACTGAAGCTTTCTTT. The full variable domain, with the rest looked up from reference TRBV19 and TRBJ1-1, is DGGITQSPKYLFRKEGQNVTLSCEQNLNHDAMYWYRQDPGQGLRLIYYSQIVNDFQKGDIAEGYSVSREKKESFPLTVTSAQKNPTAFYLCASSIGLMNTEAFFGQGTRLTVV.

The chain carries TRBV4-1 and TRBJ2-7; possibly TRBD1 for D (6 bases). V lost 1 base and J 2 bases, leaving 15 bases between the germline ends. This CDR3 spans 16 amino acids. Germline V gene sequence: CDR1 MGHRA, CDR2 YSYEKL. CDR3 nucleotide sequence: TGCGCCAGCAGCCAAGTCACAATGGACAGAACCTACGAGCAGTACTTC. Residues: CASSQVTMDRTYEQYF.

This clone has a handful of counts. V is TRBV5-4 and J is TRBJ1-1; D is undetermined. The CDR3 runs to 12 residues. Germline V gene data show CDR1 as SGHNT and CDR2 as YYREEE (reference sequence). Trimming removed 1 base from V and 1 base from J, with 2 bases in between. The CDR3 here is CASSLQNTEAFF. The CDR3 nucleotides are TGTGCCAGCAGCTTGCAGAACACTGAAGCTTTCTTT.

The V call is TRBV6-4, the J call TRBJ2-5; 9 bases line up with TRBD2. In germline, CDR1 is MRHNA, CDR2 SNTAGT. The CDR3 has 12 residues. V lost 7 bases, J lost 5 bases, and 2 bases stayed unmatched. The CDR3 reads CASNTSGETQYF. The CDR3 DNA reads TGTGCCAGCAACACTAGCGGGGAGACCCAGTACTTC.

J is TRBJ2-7 and V is TRBV2; perhaps TRBD1 as D (6 bases). Looked up from germline, CDR1 is SNHLY and CDR2 is FYNNEI. The CDR3 is made up of 15 amino acids. Trimming shortened V by 5 bases and J by 5 bases, and 19 bases separated the two germline ends. CDR3 DNA sequence: TGTGCCAGCAGTCTTCTACTGGGACAAGGCGACGAGCAGTACTTC. Translated, it gives CASSLLLGQGDEQYF.

This chain connects TRBV10-3 to TRBJ2-1; D may be TRBD2 (6 bases). With 0 bases removed from V and 3 bases from J, the gap between germline ends came to 6 bases. The CDR3 length is 14 residues. Germline-derived CDR1 and CDR2 are ENHRY and SYGVKD. The CDR3 DNA is TGTGCCATCAGTGAGTCGCGGGACTACAATGAGCAGTTCTTC. Its translation: CAISESRDYNEQFF.